This entry lists 20 T cell receptor beta chains sequenced from one sample in a study of blood T cells in healthy people across ages. It was with a sample-barcoded 5' primer and a J-beta primer mix that a second PCR of roughly 7 to 12 cycles was run. MiXCR, run by TCRdb on the 5' RACE reads, gives a single entry per CDR3 protein. The sample has over 1,500,000 distinct CDR3 sequences; about 50% are singletons. Sequencing was performed on blood. The source is a woman aged 40 to 50 in good health.

Regarding this clonotype: A much larger clone differs by one base, so this may be a read error. The rearrangement links TRBV6-2 or TRBV6-3 to TRBJ2-5; possibly TRBD2 for D (5 bases). V lost 2 bases and J 11 bases, leaving 18 bases between the germline ends. Germline-derived CDR1 and CDR2 are MNHEY and SVGEGT. CDR3 length: 14 amino acids. The CDR3 nucleotides read TGTGCCAGCAGTTACGGACTTACTTACAATGAGCAGTACTTC. This sequence encodes CASSYGLTYNEQYF.

The rearrangement joins TRBV7-9 to TRBJ1-4; TRBD1 is a possible D gene (6 bases). Germline V lookup: CDR1 SEHNR, CDR2 FQNEAQ (reference sequence). The CDR3 is made up of 15 amino acids. Trimming shortened V by 2 bases and J by 6 bases, and 13 bases separated the two germline ends. CDR3 DNA: TGTGCCAGCAGCTTAAGTAAGGGGGACTATGAAAAACTGTTTTTT. Encoded protein: CASSLSKGDYEKLFF.

This clonotype was seen a few times. The rearrangement links TRBV6-6 to TRBJ1-6; perhaps TRBD1 as D (5 bases). CDR1 is MNHNY, CDR2 SVGAGI, per germline (reference sequence). V was trimmed by 2 bases and J by 11 bases, leaving 13 bases between them. The CDR3 runs to 14 residues. CDR3 coding DNA: TGTGCCAGCAGTTACACGGGACCAAATCCACCCCTCCACTTT. Its protein is CASSYTGPNPPLHF.

The chain uses TRBV19 and TRBJ2-7, with a tentative D call TRBD2 (5 bases). Germline V CDR1 and CDR2: LNHDA, SQIVND (reference sequence). The CDR3 runs 14 residues. V lost 5 bases, J lost 2 bases, and 13 bases lay in between. This CDR3 reads CASSRFEGPYEQYF. DNA for the CDR3: TGTGCCAGTAGTCGTTTTGAGGGCCCCTACGAGCAGTACTTC.

V and J are TRBV7-2 and TRBJ2-5, with 8 bases that match TRBD1. Germline CDR1 is SGHTA and CDR2 is FQGNSA. With V trimmed by 7 bases and J by 4 bases, 8 bases remained unmatched. This CDR3 is 14 amino acids long. CDR3 sequence reads: CASNVGQVGETQYF. DNA for the CDR3: TGTGCCAGCAATGTGGGACAGGTTGGAGAGACCCAGTACTTC.

The chain recombines TRBV7-6 with TRBJ2-1; D is ambiguous. Deletions cut 0 bases from V and 8 bases from J, with 11 bases between. Germline V gene data show CDR1 as SGHVS and CDR2 as FNYEAQ. The CDR3 spans 14 residues. Here the CDR3 reads CASSLAFPVDEQFF. The CDR3 DNA is TGTGCCAGCAGCTTAGCGTTCCCCGTGGATGAGCAGTTCTTC.

V is TRBV25-1 and J is TRBJ1-5; D gene unclear. This CDR3 comprises 13 residues. From germline, CDR1 is MGHDK and CDR2 SYGVNS. The V gene lost 3 bases and the J gene lost 8 bases, with 11 bases spanning the gap. CDR3 sequence (DNA): TGTGCCAGCAGTGAGCGTGAAGGGAAGCCCCAGCATTTT. It is translated as CASSEREGKPQHF.

This chain joins TRBV20-1 and TRBJ2-5; a weak D match, TRBD2 (6 bases). Germline loops: CDR1 DFQATT, CDR2 SNEGSKA (reference sequence). V was cut by 1 base and J by 5 bases, with 20 bases left in between. This CDR3 region has 16 residues. As DNA, the CDR3 is TGCAGTGCTAGAGTCTTGACGCGGGGTGGCTGGGAGACCCAGTACTTC. Protein: CSARVLTRGGWETQYF.

Of note for this clonotype: At one of its ends the junction is not consistent with the germline gene, which may arise from a read error. The rearrangement links TRBV12-3 or TRBV12-4 to TRBJ2-6; the D gene could be TRBD1 or TRBD2 (6 bases each). This CDR3 has 18 residues. CDR3 nucleotides: TGTGCCAGCAGTTTGGGTCGGGGGCATCCCTCTGGGGCCACCGTCCTGACTTTC. Its protein product is CASSLGRGHPSGATVLTF.

This clonotype has only a few counts. The gene calls are TRBV29-1 and TRBJ2-3; D call uncertain. V shed 6 bases and J shed 3 bases, with 10 bases lying between them. The CDR3 contains 12 residues. Germline CDR1 and CDR2: SQVTM and ANQGSEA. CDR3: CSVPVGTDTQYF. CDR3 in DNA: TGCAGCGTCCCCGTCGGGACAGATACGCAGTATTTT.

Only a few counts were recorded for this clonotype. CDR3 nucleotide sequence: TGCAGTGCTAGGTTTAACGCCGGAAATGAGCAGTTCTTC. This sequence encodes CSARFNAGNEQFF. V gene TRBV20-1 combines with J gene TRBJ2-1; D ambiguous. Germline values: CDR1 DFQATT, CDR2 SNEGSKA (reference sequence). The V end was cut by 3 bases, the J end by 7 bases, with 13 bases between. This CDR3 is built from 13 residues.

V gene TRBV6-1 combines with J gene TRBJ2-5, with TRBD2 as a possible D gene (5 bases). The CDR3 sequence is 15 residues long. Germline V CDR1 and CDR2: MNHNS, SASEGT. The V gene lost 8 bases and the J gene lost 1 base, with 17 bases spanning the gap. In DNA, the CDR3 is TGTGCCAGCCGTCGTAGCGCTTACCTCCAAGAGACCCAGTACTTC. This sequence encodes CASRRSAYLQETQYF.

The rearrangement links TRBV20-1 to TRBJ1-2; D is undetermined. The V gene's germline CDR1 is DFQATT and CDR2 SNEGSKA (reference sequence). This CDR3 spans 16 amino acids. V was trimmed by 1 base and J by 6 bases, leaving 21 bases between them. The CDR3 DNA reads TGCAGTGCTAGAGGCCCAGGTCCGAGTCGGATGGATGGCTACACCTTC. This gives the protein CSARGPGPSRMDGYTF.

The gene calls are TRBV27 and TRBJ1-4; D call uncertain. Germline V gene lookup returns CDR1 MNHEY and CDR2 SMNVEV (reference sequence). V lost 0 bases, J lost 8 bases, and 16 bases lay in between. The CDR3 spans 16 residues. The CDR3, as DNA: TGTGCCAGCAGTTTATCCTTAGACTATCTGGGGGAAAAACTGTTTTTT. Translated, it gives CASSLSLDYLGEKLFF.

This rearrangement joins TRBV28 to TRBJ2-4; weak D call: TRBD2 (5 bases). Germline CDR1 and CDR2: MDHEN and SYDVKM. Deletions cut 4 bases from V and 0 bases from J, with 13 bases between. The length of the CDR3 is 16 residues. The CDR3 reads CASSSLTGVAKNIQYF. CDR3 sequence (DNA): TGTGCCAGCAGTTCTCTGACCGGGGTAGCCAAAAACATTCAGTACTTC.

This clonotype was counted between two and nine times. The CDR3 loop is CASSQDGTVGISPLHF. DNA for the CDR3: TGTGCCAGCAGCCAAGACGGGACGGTGGGAATTTCACCCCTCCACTTT. The chain joins TRBV4-2 to TRBJ1-6; D is perhaps TRBD1 (5 bases). V was trimmed by 0 bases and J by 9 bases, leaving 15 bases between them. Germline CDR1 and CDR2: LGHNA and YNFKEQ. The CDR3 totals 16 residues.

This chain joins TRBV27 and TRBJ2-2; 8 bases fit TRBD2. CDR3 length: 15 amino acids. Unmatched junction bases numbered 5, after V lost 2 bases and J lost 6 bases. The germline V gene encodes CDR1 MNHEY and CDR2 SMNVEV (reference sequence). Here the CDR3 reads CASSLIPGGPGELFF. In DNA form, the CDR3 reads TGTGCCAGCAGTTTAATACCGGGGGGGCCCGGGGAGCTGTTTTTT.

The table lists this clonotype with a few counts. In nucleotides, the CDR3 is TGTGCCAGCAGCTTGTATAGCGGGGCCTACAATGAGCAGTTCTTC. Amino acid sequence: CASSLYSGAYNEQFF. This chain links TRBV6-2 or TRBV6-3 with TRBJ2-1, with 8 bases fitting TRBD2. Germline CDR1 reads MNHEY; CDR2 reads SVGEGT. The CDR3 contains 15 residues. J gave up 2 bases and V 6 bases, and 6 bases lay outside the gene matches.

The rearrangement uses TRBV28 and TRBJ1-5; D is undetermined. Trimming removed 5 bases at V and 3 bases at J, with 14 bases between. Germline V gene sequence: CDR1 MDHEN, CDR2 SYDVKM. The CDR3 covers 15 residues. Here the CDR3 DNA reads TGTGCCAGCAGTCTTCCCGGCGGTCACAATCAGCCCCAGCATTTT. Its translation is CASSLPGGHNQPQHF.

The chain carries TRBV6-6 and TRBJ2-5; 7 bases align to TRBD2. CDR3 length: 14 amino acids. Germline V gene lookup returns CDR1 MNHNY and CDR2 SVGAGI (reference sequence). V trimming: 6 bases; J trimming: 1 base; junction bases outside the gene matches: 5. CDR3 nucleotide sequence: TGTGCCAGCAGGGAGAGCGGGGTCCAAGAGACCCAGTACTTC. It encodes CASRESGVQETQYF.